This TCR beta chain stems from a study of CD8 T cells in Susac syndrome. General observations from the study: As acknowledged by the study, its TCR sequencing and HLA analysis included a relatively small number of individuals.

With respect to this clonotype: The antigen remains unidentified.

cDNA came from roughly 0.53 to 1 ug RNA primed by random hexamers. A single record per CDR3 protein comes from TCRdb applying MiXCR to the immunoSEQ multiplex PCR reads. The data contain 160,000 or so distinct CDR3 sequences, roughly 95% of them singletons. TCR beta sequencing covered blood CD8+ and CD4+ T cells. Negative isolation yielded CD4+ and CD8+ T cells, and FACS enriched TEMRA cells. The ends were cut back, 4 bases at V and 3 bases at J, with 13 bases in the middle. The CDR3 has 14 amino acids. Per the germline V gene, CDR1 is SGHRS and CDR2 is YFSETQ. This clonotype was sampled from a human donor with multiple sclerosis. The chain uses TRBV5-1 and TRBJ1-2; weak D call: TRBD1 (5 bases). The source material was CD8+ T cells from PBMCs. The CDR3: CASSTGLADYGYTF. The CDR3 DNA reads as TGCGCCAGCAGCACGGGACTGGCTGACTATGGCTACACCTTC.